The TCR beta chain under discussion was sequenced for a study of PD-1 blockade in classical Hodgkin lymphoma. Germline values: CDR1 SNHLY, CDR2 FYNNEI. Trimming took 6 bases from V and 6 from J; bases not matched to a gene: 3. CDR3 length: 13 amino acids. Clones were sequenced by immunoSEQ multiplex PCR, and TCRdb holds only the in-frame ones, with some missing. The top ten clones hold under 30% of a sample with 11,000 to 15,000 clones, around 83% of them seen once. Study-level points and caveats: Patients starting nivolumab less than 1 year after ASCT had lower diversity and were excluded from later analyses.

Exposure to brentuximab vedotin varied, and each patient had relapsed following autologous stem cell transplantation. Comment on this clone: What it recognizes is unknown.

Sequenced here: peripheral blood mononuclear cells (PBMCs), sampled before the second cycle of nivolumab. The chain recombines TRBV2 with TRBJ2-7; 12 nucleotides match TRBD1. This TCR was sampled from a human donor with classical Hodgkin lymphoma. DNA of the CDR3: TGTGCCAGCAGGGGACAGGGGGCCAGCGAGCAGTACTTC. This gives the protein CASRGQGASEQYF.